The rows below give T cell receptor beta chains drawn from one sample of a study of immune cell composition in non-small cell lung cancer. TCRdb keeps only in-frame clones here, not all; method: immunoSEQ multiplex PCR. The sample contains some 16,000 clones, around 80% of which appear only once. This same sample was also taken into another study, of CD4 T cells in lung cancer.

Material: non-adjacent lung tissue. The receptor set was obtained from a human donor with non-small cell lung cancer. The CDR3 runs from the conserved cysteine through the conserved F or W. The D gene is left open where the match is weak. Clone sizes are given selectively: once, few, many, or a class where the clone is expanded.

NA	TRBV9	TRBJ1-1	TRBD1	TGTGCCAGCAGCGTCAGGGGGCGCGAGGGCACTGAAGCTTTCTTT	CASSVRGREGTEAFF
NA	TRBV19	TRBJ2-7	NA	TGTGCCAGTCGGGGCCCGGGGGTAACCTACGAGCAGTACTTC	CASRGPGVTYEQYF
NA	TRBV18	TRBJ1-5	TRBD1	TGTGCCAGCTCGGCTGGGACAGGGATTCATCAGCCCCAGCATTTT	CASSAGTGIHQPQHF
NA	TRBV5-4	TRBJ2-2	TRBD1	TGCGCCAGCAGCCAAGAGGGACAGCCGGGCACCGGGGAGCTGTTTTTT	CASSQEGQPGTGELFF
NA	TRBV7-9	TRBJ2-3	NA	TGTGCCAGCTTAGTCCCGGGTACAGATACGCAGTATTTT	CASLVPGTDTQYF
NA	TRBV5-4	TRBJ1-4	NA	TGTGCCAGCAGCTTGGGAGGGAGACGTGAAAAACTGTTTTTT	CASSLGGRREKLFF
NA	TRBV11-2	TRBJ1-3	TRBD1	TGTGCCAGCAGCCGGACAGGGGGAGGAAACACCATATATTTT	CASSRTGGGNTIYF
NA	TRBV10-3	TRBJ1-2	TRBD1	TGTGCCGCGAGGGACAGGGACAACTATGGCTACACCTTC	CAARDRDNYGYTF
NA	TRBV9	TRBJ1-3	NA	TGTGCCAGCAGCGGACGTTCTTACGGAAACACCATATATTTT	CASSGRSYGNTIYF
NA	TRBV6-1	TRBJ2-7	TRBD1	TGTGCCAGCAGTGGACAGGGGGCGCTGGAGCAGTACTTC	CASSGQGALEQYF
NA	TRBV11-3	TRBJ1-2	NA	TGTGCCAGCAGCTTTTCTGGCAACTATGGCTACACCTTC	CASSFSGNYGYTF
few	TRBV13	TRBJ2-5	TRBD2	TGTGCCAGCAGCTTAAGGAGTAAAGCGGGATCTCAAGAGACCCAGTACTTC	CASSLRSKAGSQETQYF
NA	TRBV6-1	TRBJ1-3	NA	TGTGCCAGCAGTGAAGGTAGATCATCTACCATATATTTT	CASSEGRSSTIYF
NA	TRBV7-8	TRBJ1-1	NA	TGTGCCAACAGCAGGTACACCGACACTGAAGCTTTCTTT	CANSRYTDTEAFF
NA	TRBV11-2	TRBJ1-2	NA	TGTGCCAGCAGCTTAGTTGGGGCAGGGGTTAACTATGGCTACACCTTC	CASSLVGAGVNYGYTF
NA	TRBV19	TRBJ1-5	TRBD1	TGTGCCAGCTTGCGGCGGGACAGGGGACTAGATCAGCCCCAGCATTTT	CASLRRDRGLDQPQHF
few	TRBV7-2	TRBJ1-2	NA	TGTGCCAGCAGCCCGGACGCACCCTATGGCTACACCTTC	CASSPDAPYGYTF
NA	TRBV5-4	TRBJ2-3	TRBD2	TGTGCCAGCAGCATATGGGGGGGAGATACGCAGTATTTT	CASSIWGGDTQYF
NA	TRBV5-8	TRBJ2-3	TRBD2	TGTGCCAGCAGCTTGGCCGCGGGGGGCACAGATACGCAGTATTTT	CASSLAAGGTDTQYF
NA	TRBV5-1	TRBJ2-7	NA	TGCGCCAGCAGCCCCCTCACGGGGGCCTCCTACGAGCAGTACTTC	CASSPLTGASYEQYF
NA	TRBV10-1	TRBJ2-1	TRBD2	TGCGCCAGCAGTGCCGACGCTAGCGGGGGGGACAATGAGCAGTTCTTC	CASSADASGGDNEQFF
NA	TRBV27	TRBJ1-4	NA	TGTGCCAGCAGTCCCCGGAGCAGGGATAATGAAAAACTGTTTTTT	CASSPRSRDNEKLFF
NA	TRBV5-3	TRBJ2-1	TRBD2	TGTGCCAGAAGCTCCTCGGGGGGGGATGAGCAGTTCTTC	CARSSSGGDEQFF
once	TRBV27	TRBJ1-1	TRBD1	TGTGCCAGCAGTCGTCGTTTTGAGACAGGGGGTTCGAACACTGAAGCTTTCTTT	CASSRRFETGGSNTEAFF
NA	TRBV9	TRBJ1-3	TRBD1	TGTGCCAGCAGCCCTCGACAGGGGGGGGGAAACACCATATATTTT	CASSPRQGGGNTIYF
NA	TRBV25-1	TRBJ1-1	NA	TGTGCCAGCAGTGAAGAGGCCTGGGAGAACACTGAAGCTTTCTTT	CASSEEAWENTEAFF
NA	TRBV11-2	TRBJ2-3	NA	TGTGCCAGCAGCTTAACCGCCGGCACAGATACGCAGTATTTT	CASSLTAGTDTQYF
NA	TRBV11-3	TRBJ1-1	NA	TGTGCCAGCAGCTCGTATAGTTGGGCTTTCTTT	CASSSYSWAFF
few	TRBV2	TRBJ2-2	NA	TGTGCCAGCAGTTACAGGTCGAACACCGGGGAGCTGTTTTTT	CASSYRSNTGELFF
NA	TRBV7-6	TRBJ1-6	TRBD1	TGTGCCAGCAGCTTAGAGGAGGGACAGGGGAGCTCCTATAATTCACCCCTCCACTTT	CASSLEEGQGSSYNSPLHF
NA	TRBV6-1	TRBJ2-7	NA	TGTGCCAGCAGTGAAGCGGGGACTTACTCCTACGAGCAGTACTTC	CASSEAGTYSYEQYF
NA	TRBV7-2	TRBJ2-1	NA	TGTGCCAGCAGACCCGGGACGGAGGCTTACAATGAGCAGTTCTTC	CASRPGTEAYNEQFF
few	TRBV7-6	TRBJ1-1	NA	TGTGCCAGCAGCTTGCAGACGGCAAACACTGAAGCTTTCTTT	CASSLQTANTEAFF
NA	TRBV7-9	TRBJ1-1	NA	TGTGCCAGCAGCCCTACATTGGCGGGGACTGAAGCTTTCTTT	CASSPTLAGTEAFF
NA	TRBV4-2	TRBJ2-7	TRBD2	TGTGCCAGCAGCCAAGATAACCGGGGGGCCTACGAGCAGTACTTC	CASSQDNRGAYEQYF
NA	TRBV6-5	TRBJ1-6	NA	TGTGCCAGCAGTTACGAGGCGGCTTCACCCCTCCACTTT	CASSYEAASPLHF
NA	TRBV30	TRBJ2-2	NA	TGTGCCTGGAGTGTAACCAGGGTAGCCGGGGAGCTGTTTTTT	CAWSVTRVAGELFF
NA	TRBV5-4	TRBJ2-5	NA	TGTGCCAGCAGCTTGCTGCTCTCTCAAGAGACCCAGTACTTC	CASSLLLSQETQYF
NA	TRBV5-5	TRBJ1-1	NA	TGTGCCAGCAGCCCGCAGGGGTTTAACACTGAAGCTTTCTTT	CASSPQGFNTEAFF
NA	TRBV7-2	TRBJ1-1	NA	TGTGCCAGCAGCTTAATGCGGCGGGCCGGTGAAGCTTTCTTT	CASSLMRRAGEAFF
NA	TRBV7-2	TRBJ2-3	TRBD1	TGTGCCAGCAGCTCGACAGGGGGCGAAGATACGCAGTATTTT	CASSSTGGEDTQYF
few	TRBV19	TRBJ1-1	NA	TGTGCCAGTAGTAATCAGGCCAACACTGAAGCTTTCTTT	CASSNQANTEAFF
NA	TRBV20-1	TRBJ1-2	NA	TGCAGTGCTAGGACAACGGTGGTTGACACCTTC	CSARTTVVDTF
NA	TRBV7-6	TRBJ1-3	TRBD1	TGTGCCAGCAGCTTCCAGACAGGGGACTCTGGAAACACCATATATTTT	CASSFQTGDSGNTIYF